A selection of T cell receptor beta chains follows, all from one sample in a study of blood T cells in healthy people across ages. One entry per CDR3 protein, called by TCRdb with MiXCR from the 5' RACE reads. Of approximately 290,000 distinct CDR3 sequences in the sample, 27% were seen once. The specimen sequenced was blood. The receptor source for this set is an older woman in good health. Both conserved end residues are part of each CDR3. Each record gives: V gene, D gene, J gene, clone size, CDR3 DNA, CDR3 protein. The D gene is left open where the match is weak. A clone size is listed for some rows: how often the clone was seen (once, few, many), or a class if it is expanded.

v_call: TRBV20-1; d_call: .; j_call: TRBJ2-7; clone_size: .; cdr3_nt: TGCAGTGCTAGAGGACAAAGGATCTCCTACGAGCAGTACTTC; cdr3_aa: CSARGQRISYEQYF
v_call: TRBV5-1; d_call: TRBD1; j_call: TRBJ2-3; clone_size: many; cdr3_nt: TGCGCCAGCAGCTCCGGCTCCGGGACAGGGGGCCTCACAGATACGCAGTATTTT; cdr3_aa: CASSSGSGTGGLTDTQYF
v_call: TRBV7-6; d_call: .; j_call: TRBJ1-1; clone_size: .; cdr3_nt: TGTGCCAGCAGCTTATTTGCGGGTTCGAAGACTGAAGCTTTCTTT; cdr3_aa: CASSLFAGSKTEAFF
v_call: TRBV19; d_call: .; j_call: TRBJ2-5; clone_size: few; cdr3_nt: TGTGCCAGTAGTATAAGGGATAACCAAGAGACCCAGTACTTC; cdr3_aa: CASSIRDNQETQYF
v_call: TRBV7-2; d_call: TRBD1; j_call: TRBJ2-2; clone_size: few; cdr3_nt: TGTGCCAGCAGCCGACAGGGGAAGCACACCGGGGAGCTGTTTTTT; cdr3_aa: CASSRQGKHTGELFF
v_call: TRBV10-2; d_call: TRBD2; j_call: TRBJ2-4; clone_size: few; cdr3_nt: TGCGCCAGCAGTGGTAGAGGACTAGCGGGTGTTTTTGACATTCAGTACTTC; cdr3_aa: CASSGRGLAGVFDIQYF
v_call: TRBV5-1; d_call: TRBD1; j_call: TRBJ2-2; clone_size: .; cdr3_nt: TGCGCCAGCAGAAAGGGACAGGGCCCTGCCGGGGACACCGGGGAGCTGTTTTTT; cdr3_aa: CASRKGQGPAGDTGELFF
v_call: TRBV2; d_call: .; j_call: TRBJ2-7; clone_size: .; cdr3_nt: TGTGCCAGCAGTGAGGCCAACTACGAGCAGTACTTC; cdr3_aa: CASSEANYEQYF
v_call: TRBV20-1; d_call: .; j_call: TRBJ2-5; clone_size: few; cdr3_nt: TGCAGTGCTAGCGGCGCCGGAGGGCCGTCGAAGACCCAGTACTTC; cdr3_aa: CSASGAGGPSKTQYF
v_call: TRBV7-9; d_call: .; j_call: TRBJ2-5; clone_size: .; cdr3_nt: TGTGCCAGCAGCTTAACTGGGACTTCCCAAGAGACCCAGTACTTC; cdr3_aa: CASSLTGTSQETQYF
v_call: TRBV2; d_call: .; j_call: TRBJ1-1; clone_size: .; cdr3_nt: TGTGCCAGCGGGACGCAGGGGTGGGGCACTGAAGCTTTCTTT; cdr3_aa: CASGTQGWGTEAFF
v_call: TRBV7-9; d_call: .; j_call: TRBJ1-2; clone_size: .; cdr3_nt: TGTGCCAGCAGCTTGGGGACCGCGGGCTACACCTTC; cdr3_aa: CASSLGTAGYTF
v_call: TRBV6-2/TRBV6-3; d_call: .; j_call: TRBJ2-7; clone_size: .; cdr3_nt: TGTGCCAGCAGTTACCTACAACCACCCTACGAGCAGTACTTC; cdr3_aa: CASSYLQPPYEQYF
v_call: TRBV29-1; d_call: .; j_call: TRBJ2-5; clone_size: .; cdr3_nt: TGCAGCGTTGTCGGAGGTGAGGGAGTAAAGTACTTC; cdr3_aa: CSVVGGEGVKYF
v_call: TRBV9; d_call: TRBD2; j_call: TRBJ2-3; clone_size: few; cdr3_nt: TGTGCCAGCAGCCCAAGCGGGGGGGGCACAGATACGCAGTATTTT; cdr3_aa: CASSPSGGGTDTQYF
v_call: TRBV6-6; d_call: TRBD1; j_call: TRBJ1-2; clone_size: .; cdr3_nt: TGTGCCAGCAGTTACTCCGATAAACAGGGGGAAGGCTACACCTTC; cdr3_aa: CASSYSDKQGEGYTF
v_call: TRBV19; d_call: .; j_call: TRBJ2-2; clone_size: few; cdr3_nt: TGTGCCAGTACAGACAGGTCGAACACCGGGGAGCTGTTTTTT; cdr3_aa: CASTDRSNTGELFF
v_call: TRBV7-6; d_call: .; j_call: TRBJ1-1; clone_size: few; cdr3_nt: TGTGCCAGCAGCGAGGACCCGAACACTGAAGCTTTCTTT; cdr3_aa: CASSEDPNTEAFF
v_call: TRBV29-1; d_call: .; j_call: TRBJ1-1; clone_size: .; cdr3_nt: TGCAGCGTTGAAGTTAGGGGGGGGGTTGAAGCTTTCTTT; cdr3_aa: CSVEVRGGVEAFF
v_call: TRBV12-3/TRBV12-4; d_call: TRBD2; j_call: TRBJ2-5; clone_size: .; cdr3_nt: TGTGCCAGCAGTTACCAGTTGGGACTAGCGGGAGAAAAGACCCAGTACTTC; cdr3_aa: CASSYQLGLAGEKTQYF
v_call: TRBV20-1; d_call: TRBD2; j_call: TRBJ2-4; clone_size: .; cdr3_nt: TGCAGTGCTAGAGATCAGAGGGCTAGCGGGAGAAACATTCAGTACTTC; cdr3_aa: CSARDQRASGRNIQYF
v_call: TRBV20-1; d_call: .; j_call: TRBJ2-7; clone_size: .; cdr3_nt: TGCAGTGCTGTTACAGCCCCGGGCTCCTACGAGCAGTACTTC; cdr3_aa: CSAVTAPGSYEQYF
v_call: TRBV12-3/TRBV12-4; d_call: .; j_call: TRBJ2-3; clone_size: few; cdr3_nt: TGTGCCAGCAGCCAAGAAGATACGCAGTATTTT; cdr3_aa: CASSQEDTQYF
v_call: TRBV12-3/TRBV12-4; d_call: TRBD2; j_call: TRBJ2-3; clone_size: .; cdr3_nt: TGTGCCAGCAGTTCTAGTCTGGGGCGCGGGAGTACAGATACGCAGTATTTT; cdr3_aa: CASSSSLGRGSTDTQYF
v_call: TRBV7-2; d_call: TRBD2; j_call: TRBJ2-5; clone_size: .; cdr3_nt: TGTGCCAGCAGCTCAACCGGGACTAGGTCAGAGACCCAGTACTTC; cdr3_aa: CASSSTGTRSETQYF
v_call: TRBV7-2; d_call: TRBD2; j_call: TRBJ2-7; clone_size: .; cdr3_nt: TGTGCCAGCAGCTCCCGACTAGCGGGGGGGCTGTTGGTCTACGAGCAGTACTTC; cdr3_aa: CASSSRLAGGLLVYEQYF
v_call: TRBV14; d_call: .; j_call: TRBJ1-2; clone_size: once; cdr3_nt: TGTGCCAGCAGCCAAGAACGGATTCTTTATGGCTACACCTTC; cdr3_aa: CASSQERILYGYTF
v_call: TRBV6-2/TRBV6-3; d_call: .; j_call: TRBJ1-1; clone_size: .; cdr3_nt: TGTGCCAGCAGTTACAGCCGCAAAGGGGACACTGAAGCTTTCTTT; cdr3_aa: CASSYSRKGDTEAFF
v_call: TRBV29-1; d_call: .; j_call: TRBJ2-7; clone_size: many; cdr3_nt: TGCAGCGTTCTGAAGGGAAACGAGCAGTACTTC; cdr3_aa: CSVLKGNEQYF
v_call: TRBV4-2; d_call: .; j_call: TRBJ2-1; clone_size: .; cdr3_nt: TGTGCCAGCAGCCAAGCCAGGGTGAATGAGCAGTTCTTC; cdr3_aa: CASSQARVNEQFF
v_call: TRBV7-3; d_call: .; j_call: TRBJ2-3; clone_size: .; cdr3_nt: TGTGCCAGCAGCTTACAGGGTCTTAGCACAGATACGCAGTATTTT; cdr3_aa: CASSLQGLSTDTQYF
v_call: TRBV27; d_call: .; j_call: TRBJ1-1; clone_size: many; cdr3_nt: TGTGCCAGCAGTTTACCAGGGCGTGAAGCTTTCTTT; cdr3_aa: CASSLPGREAFF
v_call: TRBV12-3/TRBV12-4; d_call: TRBD1; j_call: TRBJ2-1; clone_size: few; cdr3_nt: TGTGCCAGCAGCCGGACAGGGGGCATCTACAATGAGCAGTTCTTC; cdr3_aa: CASSRTGGIYNEQFF
v_call: TRBV24-1; d_call: .; j_call: TRBJ1-1; clone_size: .; cdr3_nt: TGTGCCACCAGTGAGGGGACGAACACTGAAGCTTTCTTT; cdr3_aa: CATSEGTNTEAFF
v_call: TRBV12-3/TRBV12-4; d_call: .; j_call: TRBJ1-5; clone_size: many; cdr3_nt: TGTGCCAGCAGTTTGAGGTTTAGCAATCAGCCCCAGCATTTT; cdr3_aa: CASSLRFSNQPQHF
v_call: TRBV28; d_call: .; j_call: TRBJ1-1; clone_size: few; cdr3_nt: TGTGCCAGCAAGTACTACATGAACACTGAAGCTTTCTTT; cdr3_aa: CASKYYMNTEAFF
v_call: TRBV28; d_call: .; j_call: TRBJ2-5; clone_size: many; cdr3_nt: TGTGCCACCCTGGGAGAGGAGGAGACCCAGTACTTC; cdr3_aa: CATLGEEETQYF
v_call: TRBV20-1; d_call: .; j_call: TRBJ2-6; clone_size: .; cdr3_nt: TGCAGTGATACCACAGGTACGGCCTCTGGGGCCAACGTCCTGACTTTC; cdr3_aa: CSDTTGTASGANVLTF
v_call: TRBV7-2; d_call: TRBD2; j_call: TRBJ2-3; clone_size: few; cdr3_nt: TGTGCCAGCAGCAAGCGACTAGCGCGGGGCGCAACAGATACGCAGTATTTT; cdr3_aa: CASSKRLARGATDTQYF
v_call: TRBV5-1; d_call: TRBD2; j_call: TRBJ2-1; clone_size: many; cdr3_nt: TGCGCCAGCAGCAGAGGACTAGCGGAGACTACGCAGTTCTTC; cdr3_aa: CASSRGLAETTQFF
v_call: TRBV27; d_call: .; j_call: TRBJ2-7; clone_size: few; cdr3_nt: TGTGCCAGCAGTTTAGTTGGGGGCGACGAGCAGTACTTC; cdr3_aa: CASSLVGGDEQYF
v_call: TRBV28; d_call: .; j_call: TRBJ2-7; clone_size: .; cdr3_nt: TGTGCCAGCCGTGCCGTAACTTTTTCCTACGAGCAGTACTTC; cdr3_aa: CASRAVTFSYEQYF
v_call: TRBV11-2; d_call: .; j_call: TRBJ1-1; clone_size: many; cdr3_nt: TGTGCCAGCAGCGAGCACAGGGAAGCTTTCTTT; cdr3_aa: CASSEHREAFF
v_call: TRBV19; d_call: .; j_call: TRBJ2-1; clone_size: .; cdr3_nt: TGTGCCAGTAGTGGACAGAACAATGAGCAGTTCTTC; cdr3_aa: CASSGQNNEQFF
v_call: TRBV28; d_call: TRBD1; j_call: TRBJ2-5; clone_size: few; cdr3_nt: TGTGCCAGCAGTCCCGAAACAGGGGGTCAAGGGACCCAGTACTTC; cdr3_aa: CASSPETGGQGTQYF
v_call: TRBV11-2; d_call: TRBD2; j_call: TRBJ2-3; clone_size: .; cdr3_nt: TGTGCCAGCAGCTCCGGGACTAGCGGGAGGGTAGCAGATACGCAGTATTTT; cdr3_aa: CASSSGTSGRVADTQYF
v_call: TRBV19; d_call: TRBD1; j_call: TRBJ2-5; clone_size: .; cdr3_nt: TGTGCCAGTAGTATGGGGGACCGGGACAGAGTTAAGGAGACCCAGTACTTC; cdr3_aa: CASSMGDRDRVKETQYF
v_call: TRBV12-3/TRBV12-4; d_call: TRBD2; j_call: TRBJ2-2; clone_size: once; cdr3_nt: TGTGCCAGCAGTACTAGCGGGAATAAAGGGGAGCTGTTTTTT; cdr3_aa: CASSTSGNKGELFF